These T cell receptor beta chains were read from a single sample in a study of T-cell reconstitution after alpha-beta-depleted transplantation in children. One entry per CDR3 protein results from TCRdb running MiXCR on the PCR reads. The sample includes about 110,000 distinct CDR3 sequences, 5.5% to 6.5% of them seen just once. Sequencing used PBMCs, mostly from graft donor cells, obtained 360 days after TCRalphabeta/CD19-depleted stem cell transplant. Receptor source: a male patient between 2 and 10 years old who had a stem cell transplant for acute lymphoblastic leukemia, so the T cells may come from the graft donor. Each CDR3 is given with its conserved first and last residue. A D gene is named only where the DNA matches it firmly. Where a row states a size, it is once, few, many or the class of an expanded clone; other rows omit it.

v_gene: TRBV2
d_gene: -
j_gene: TRBJ2-5
abundance: many
CDR3nt: TGTGCCAGCAGTGTTGGTTATTTCAAGGAGACCCAGTACTTC
CDR3aa: CASSVGYFKETQYF

v_gene: TRBV6-2/TRBV6-3
d_gene: -
j_gene: TRBJ2-1
abundance: -
CDR3nt: TGTGCCAGCACCCTGACGGGGACACGCAATGAGCAGTTCTTC
CDR3aa: CASTLTGTRNEQFF

v_gene: TRBV6-1
d_gene: -
j_gene: TRBJ1-5
abundance: -
CDR3nt: TGTGCCAGCAGTCGCGGGAAGGGTAATCAGCCCCAGCATTTT
CDR3aa: CASSRGKGNQPQHF

v_gene: TRBV6-1
d_gene: TRBD1
j_gene: TRBJ2-7
abundance: -
CDR3nt: TGTGCCAGCACTCTAGACAGGGCCTTCACTAGGGGTAACTACGAGCAGTACTTC
CDR3aa: CASTLDRAFTRGNYEQYF

v_gene: TRBV9
d_gene: TRBD1
j_gene: TRBJ1-1
abundance: few
CDR3nt: TGTGCCAGCAGCGTAACCCCGGACAGGGCAGGAAGGAACACTGAAGCTTTCTTT
CDR3aa: CASSVTPDRAGRNTEAFF

v_gene: TRBV28
d_gene: TRBD2
j_gene: TRBJ2-1
abundance: many
CDR3nt: TGTGCCAGCAGTGTACTAGCGGGAGAGGTAAATGAGCAGTTCTTC
CDR3aa: CASSVLAGEVNEQFF

v_gene: TRBV4-3
d_gene: -
j_gene: TRBJ1-2
abundance: -
CDR3nt: TGCGCCAGCAGCCAAGATCCATCACAGGGTTTGGACTATGGCTACACCTTC
CDR3aa: CASSQDPSQGLDYGYTF

v_gene: TRBV6-1
d_gene: TRBD1
j_gene: TRBJ2-1
abundance: few
CDR3nt: TGTGCCAGCAGCCGTCGGGACAGGGGAATGGGTGAGCAGTTCTTC
CDR3aa: CASSRRDRGMGEQFF

v_gene: TRBV5-5
d_gene: -
j_gene: TRBJ2-7
abundance: -
CDR3nt: TGTGCCAGCAGCCTCCCGGGGACCGAGCAGTACTTC
CDR3aa: CASSLPGTEQYF

v_gene: TRBV7-2
d_gene: TRBD1
j_gene: TRBJ2-1
abundance: many
CDR3nt: TGTGCCAGCAGCAAGGGGGCAGATGAGCAGTTCTTC
CDR3aa: CASSKGADEQFF

v_gene: TRBV6-4
d_gene: TRBD1
j_gene: TRBJ1-3
abundance: many
CDR3nt: TGTGCCAGCAGTGACGGGACAGTCTCTGGAAACACCATATATTTT
CDR3aa: CASSDGTVSGNTIYF

v_gene: TRBV27
d_gene: TRBD1
j_gene: TRBJ2-7
abundance: -
CDR3nt: TGTGCCAGCAGTTTAGGTAACAGGGGTTACGAGCAGTACTTC
CDR3aa: CASSLGNRGYEQYF

v_gene: TRBV7-2
d_gene: TRBD1
j_gene: TRBJ2-3
abundance: many
CDR3nt: TGTGCCAGCAGCACCTGGGACAGCCTAAGAGATACGCAGTATTTT
CDR3aa: CASSTWDSLRDTQYF

v_gene: TRBV7-9
d_gene: -
j_gene: TRBJ1-1
abundance: few
CDR3nt: TGTGCCAGCAGCTCTTATCGGACATTGAACACTGAAGCTTTCTTT
CDR3aa: CASSSYRTLNTEAFF

v_gene: TRBV23-1
d_gene: TRBD1
j_gene: TRBJ2-7
abundance: -
CDR3nt: TGCGCCAGCAGTCAAGAGGACAGGGGCCTCGGCGAGCAGTACTTC
CDR3aa: CASSQEDRGLGEQYF

v_gene: TRBV12-3/TRBV12-4
d_gene: -
j_gene: TRBJ1-1
abundance: many
CDR3nt: TGTGCCAGCAGTCCTCCCGGGACCAGGCCCACTGAAGCTTTCTTT
CDR3aa: CASSPPGTRPTEAFF

v_gene: TRBV7-2
d_gene: -
j_gene: TRBJ2-7
abundance: many
CDR3nt: TGTGCCAGCAGCTTACACCCGGGGAGCTCCTACGAGCAGTACTTC
CDR3aa: CASSLHPGSSYEQYF

v_gene: TRBV5-6
d_gene: -
j_gene: TRBJ2-7
abundance: many
CDR3nt: TGTGCCAGCAGCTTGTGGAAAGGGTTGTACGAGCAGTACTTC
CDR3aa: CASSLWKGLYEQYF

v_gene: TRBV7-6
d_gene: -
j_gene: TRBJ2-7
abundance: few
CDR3nt: TGTGCCAGCAGCTTAGGGTTCGGGGGAGCCTTAGGAGAGCAGTACTTC
CDR3aa: CASSLGFGGALGEQYF

v_gene: TRBV9
d_gene: TRBD1
j_gene: TRBJ2-2
abundance: many
CDR3nt: TGTGCCAGCAGCGCCAGGGGGCTTGTCGGGGAGCTGTTTTTT
CDR3aa: CASSARGLVGELFF

v_gene: TRBV29-1
d_gene: -
j_gene: TRBJ1-1
abundance: few
CDR3nt: TGCAGCGTTAAGTTGGGGGCGCGAGCCACTGAAGCTTTCTTT
CDR3aa: CSVKLGARATEAFF

v_gene: TRBV4-2
d_gene: -
j_gene: TRBJ2-5
abundance: -
CDR3nt: TGTGCCAGCAGCCTTCGGCAGCGGCAAGAGACCCAGTACTTC
CDR3aa: CASSLRQRQETQYF

v_gene: TRBV7-6
d_gene: TRBD2
j_gene: TRBJ2-1
abundance: -
CDR3nt: TGTGCCAGCAGCTTAGACCCCCCAGCGGGAGGGTTTGAGGAGCAGTTCTTC
CDR3aa: CASSLDPPAGGFEEQFF

v_gene: TRBV10-3
d_gene: TRBD1
j_gene: TRBJ2-7
abundance: many
CDR3nt: TGTGCCATCAACACAGGGGAAAACTACGAGCAGTACTTC
CDR3aa: CAINTGENYEQYF

v_gene: TRBV20-1
d_gene: TRBD2
j_gene: TRBJ2-1
abundance: few
CDR3nt: TGCAGTGCTAGAAAATGGACGGGGGGGTACAATGAGCAGTTCTTC
CDR3aa: CSARKWTGGYNEQFF

v_gene: TRBV29-1
d_gene: TRBD2
j_gene: TRBJ2-2
abundance: many
CDR3nt: TGCAGCGTTGTGGGGGGGGCGAACACCGGGGAGCTGTTTTTT
CDR3aa: CSVVGGANTGELFF

v_gene: TRBV6-5
d_gene: TRBD1
j_gene: TRBJ1-2
abundance: many
CDR3nt: TGTGCCAGCAGTTCCCGGGACAGGAGAATCTATGGCTACACCTTC
CDR3aa: CASSSRDRRIYGYTF

v_gene: TRBV7-2
d_gene: -
j_gene: TRBJ2-1
abundance: many
CDR3nt: TGTGCCAGCAGCTCGCCGGGGGACACGGCCTACAATGAGCAGTTCTTC
CDR3aa: CASSSPGDTAYNEQFF

v_gene: TRBV12-3/TRBV12-4
d_gene: -
j_gene: TRBJ1-5
abundance: many
CDR3nt: TGTGCCAGCAGTTTCAGGGGCGGCAATCAGCCCCAGCATTTT
CDR3aa: CASSFRGGNQPQHF

v_gene: TRBV13
d_gene: -
j_gene: TRBJ2-7
abundance: many
CDR3nt: TGTGCCAGCACCATTCAGGGGGGGTCCTACGAGCAGTACTTC
CDR3aa: CASTIQGGSYEQYF

v_gene: TRBV27
d_gene: TRBD1
j_gene: TRBJ2-7
abundance: many
CDR3nt: TGTGCCAGCAGTTTATCCGTCGGGACAGGGACGTACGAGCAGTACTTC
CDR3aa: CASSLSVGTGTYEQYF

v_gene: TRBV20-1
d_gene: TRBD1
j_gene: TRBJ2-3
abundance: -
CDR3nt: TGCAGTGTCGTCGACAGGGGGCCTAGCACAGATACGCAGTATTTT
CDR3aa: CSVVDRGPSTDTQYF

v_gene: TRBV2
d_gene: -
j_gene: TRBJ2-7
abundance: many
CDR3nt: TGTGCCAGCAGTCAAGGAAACCCCTACGAGCAGTACTTC
CDR3aa: CASSQGNPYEQYF

v_gene: TRBV6-4
d_gene: -
j_gene: TRBJ2-7
abundance: many
CDR3nt: TGTGCCAGCAACCCCCTGGGCTACGAGCAGTACTTC
CDR3aa: CASNPLGYEQYF

v_gene: TRBV7-3
d_gene: TRBD2
j_gene: TRBJ2-1
abundance: few
CDR3nt: TGTGCCAGCGGCCCAGCGGGGAATGAGCAGTTCTTC
CDR3aa: CASGPAGNEQFF

v_gene: TRBV5-8
d_gene: TRBD1
j_gene: TRBJ2-7
abundance: few
CDR3nt: TGTGCCAGCAGCTTGGTGGGACAGGGGAGATCGGAGCAGTACTTC
CDR3aa: CASSLVGQGRSEQYF

v_gene: TRBV20-1
d_gene: TRBD2
j_gene: TRBJ2-4
abundance: few
CDR3nt: TGCAGTGCTAGCCCGGTAGCGGGAGGATGGGTAAACATTCAGTACTTC
CDR3aa: CSASPVAGGWVNIQYF

v_gene: TRBV20-1
d_gene: TRBD2
j_gene: TRBJ2-5
abundance: few
CDR3nt: TGCAGTGCTCCGGGGGCTAGCGGGAGGGAAGAGACCCAGTACTTC
CDR3aa: CSAPGASGREETQYF

v_gene: TRBV12-3/TRBV12-4
d_gene: TRBD1
j_gene: TRBJ2-3
abundance: many
CDR3nt: TGTGCCAGCAGAGGGACAGTCCGTACGCAGTATTTT
CDR3aa: CASRGTVRTQYF

v_gene: TRBV5-6
d_gene: TRBD2
j_gene: TRBJ2-6
abundance: many
CDR3nt: TGTGCCAGCAGCTTGGCCGGGGGGGGGGCCAACGTCCTGACTTTC
CDR3aa: CASSLAGGGANVLTF

v_gene: TRBV6-2/TRBV6-3
d_gene: -
j_gene: TRBJ1-1
abundance: many
CDR3nt: TGTGCCAGCAGACTGAACACTGAAGCTTTCTTT
CDR3aa: CASRLNTEAFF

v_gene: TRBV3-1
d_gene: TRBD1
j_gene: TRBJ2-5
abundance: few
CDR3nt: TGTGCCAGCAGCCAAGTGGGACAGGGGGCGAAGAGAGGGGAGACCCAGTACTTC
CDR3aa: CASSQVGQGAKRGETQYF

v_gene: TRBV12-3/TRBV12-4
d_gene: -
j_gene: TRBJ2-7
abundance: many
CDR3nt: TGTGCCAGCGGCTCAGCGGGCGCGGACGAGCAGTACTTC
CDR3aa: CASGSAGADEQYF

v_gene: TRBV27
d_gene: -
j_gene: TRBJ1-1
abundance: many
CDR3nt: TGTGCCAGCAGCTTCTTCATGAACACTGAAGCTTTCTTT
CDR3aa: CASSFFMNTEAFF

v_gene: TRBV5-1
d_gene: -
j_gene: TRBJ1-5
abundance: -
CDR3nt: TGCACCGGACTCCATTATAGCAATCAGCCCCAGCATTTT
CDR3aa: CTGLHYSNQPQHF

v_gene: TRBV11-2
d_gene: -
j_gene: TRBJ2-7
abundance: few
CDR3nt: TGTGCCAGCAGCTTCGGGGATTACTCCTACGAGCAGTACTTC
CDR3aa: CASSFGDYSYEQYF

v_gene: TRBV6-5
d_gene: TRBD2
j_gene: TRBJ2-7
abundance: few
CDR3nt: TGTGCCAGCAGTTACGGAGCGGGAGGCGCCGAGCAGTACTTC
CDR3aa: CASSYGAGGAEQYF

v_gene: TRBV9
d_gene: TRBD2
j_gene: TRBJ2-7
abundance: many
CDR3nt: TGTGCCAGCAGCGAGGCCGAGCGGGAGGAACCCTACGAGCAGTACTTC
CDR3aa: CASSEAEREEPYEQYF

v_gene: TRBV9
d_gene: -
j_gene: TRBJ2-7
abundance: many
CDR3nt: TGTGCCAGCAGCCCCCGGAGCCACGAGCAGTACTTC
CDR3aa: CASSPRSHEQYF

v_gene: TRBV27
d_gene: TRBD1
j_gene: TRBJ1-2
abundance: many
CDR3nt: TGTGCCAGTTCAAGGGCGACAGGGAGTAGGGGCTACACCTTC
CDR3aa: CASSRATGSRGYTF

v_gene: TRBV29-1
d_gene: -
j_gene: TRBJ1-2
abundance: many
CDR3nt: TGCAGCGTTGAAGGGCCATTCTATGGCTACACCTTC
CDR3aa: CSVEGPFYGYTF

v_gene: TRBV28
d_gene: -
j_gene: TRBJ1-5
abundance: -
CDR3nt: TGTGCCAGCAGTTCCGCGTATAGCAATCAGCCCCAGCATTTT
CDR3aa: CASSSAYSNQPQHF

v_gene: TRBV6-2/TRBV6-3
d_gene: -
j_gene: TRBJ1-2
abundance: many
CDR3nt: TGTGCCAGCAGTACCCGGACAGTAGGCTATGGCTACACCTTC
CDR3aa: CASSTRTVGYGYTF

v_gene: TRBV15
d_gene: -
j_gene: TRBJ1-4
abundance: -
CDR3nt: TGTGCCACCAGCAGAGACCTCAGGGGTGAAAAACTGTTTTTT
CDR3aa: CATSRDLRGEKLFF